This T cell receptor (beta chain) stems from a study of blood T cell repertoires in COVID-19. On the study more broadly: Acute and convalescent COVID-19 specimens originated in the United States, Italy and Spain.

TCRdb keeps only in-frame clones here, not all; method: immunoSEQ multiplex PCR. The sample consists of 28,000 or so clones, 85% to 90% of them appearing once. V lost 6 bases and J lost 6, with 12 bases in between. The CDR3 extends over 13 amino acids. The material sequenced was peripheral blood. This chain uses TRBV12-3 or TRBV12-4 with TRBJ1-5, with D maybe TRBD1 (5 bases). The clonotype was recovered from a human donor in a cohort sampled during active COVID-19. The CDR3 spells CASSSGFSQPQHF. The DNA of the CDR3 is TGTGCCAGCAGCTCAGGGTTCAGTCAGCCCCAGCATTTT.